A single sample is the source of the 11 T cell receptor beta chains below, sequenced in a study of T cells in Graves' hyperthyroidism and ophthalmopathy. TCR beta CDR3 sequences were amplified from RNA transcripts. With the HTBI primer set, the TCR CDR3 went through a first round of RT-PCR. TCRdb reanalysed the multiplex PCR reads using MiXCR and keeps one entry per CDR3 protein. Altogether around 540,000 distinct CDR3 sequences are present, approximately 16% being singletons, with the ten largest covering around 32%. The sample comprised blood. The receptors were sampled from a woman in her thirties with Graves' ophthalmopathy.

The chain links TRBV30 to TRBJ1-5, with no clear D. Trimming stripped 3 bases from V and 2 bases from J, with 8 bases between. Germline V gives CDR1 GTSNPN, CDR2 SVGIG (reference sequence). This CDR3 is 13 amino acids long. Written as DNA, the CDR3 is TGTGCCTGGAGGGCGGGTGGCAATCAGCCCCAGCATTTT. Translating gives CAWRAGGNQPQHF.

The chain combines TRBV18 with TRBJ2-5; D is uncertain. V was pared by 1 base and J by 4 bases, with 13 bases between. CDR1 is KGHSH, CDR2 LQKENI, per germline. There are 15 residues in the CDR3. DNA of the CDR3: TGTGCCAGCTCACCACTCGGCTCAACCCGAGAGACCCAGTACTTC. Translation gives CASSPLGSTRETQYF.

This clonotype was detected only a few times. Being one base from a much bigger clone, this may be a read error. This chain connects TRBV30 to TRBJ2-7; D possibly corresponds to TRBD2 (6 bases). Germline CDR1 is GTSNPN and CDR2 is SVGIG (reference sequence). This CDR3 region has 12 residues. V shed 1 base and J shed 6 bases, with 10 bases lying between them. In nucleotides, the CDR3 is TGTGCCTGGAGTGCCGGGGGATTCGAGCAGTACTTC. It is translated as CAWSAGGFEQYF.

This sequence joins TRBV24-1 and TRBJ2-3; TRBD1 agrees at 9 bases. The junction had 7 bases not matched to a gene; V was cut back by 4 bases and J by 3 bases. The CDR3 totals 16 residues. The V gene's germline CDR1 is KGHDR and CDR2 SFDVKD. CDR3 nucleotides: TGTGCCACCAGTGAGCCAACAGGGGGCATGACAGATACGCAGTATTTT. Protein product: CATSEPTGGMTDTQYF.

This clonotype has ten or more counts. The chain combines TRBV2 with TRBJ2-3, with a weak D call TRBD1 (5 bases). CDR3 size: 14 residues. V was cut by 4 bases and J by 4 bases, with 12 bases left in between. The germline gives CDR1 SNHLY, CDR2 FYNNEI. The CDR3 spells CASSGLAQADTQYF. For the CDR3, the DNA is TGTGCCAGCAGTGGACTGGCACAGGCAGATACGCAGTATTTT.

Many counts were recorded for this clonotype. V is TRBV11-2 and J is TRBJ2-3; D uncertain. The CDR3 extends over 17 amino acids. The germline V and J ends were trimmed by 1 base and 1 base, with 15 bases remaining between them. Germline V lookup: CDR1 SGHAT, CDR2 FQNNGV. CDR3 sequence (DNA): TGTGCCAGCAGCTTAGCCTGGAGAGGAAGAGGCACAGATACGCAGTATTTT. Translating it yields CASSLAWRGRGTDTQYF.

The chain has TRBV7-9 and TRBJ2-1; 7 bases map to TRBD1. The CDR3 runs 14 residues. With V trimmed by 8 bases and J by 4 bases, 8 bases remained unmatched. Germline V gene lookup returns CDR1 SEHNR and CDR2 FQNEAQ (reference sequence). The CDR3 here is CASAKGTAYNEQFF. The CDR3 bases are TGTGCCAGCGCAAAGGGGACAGCTTACAATGAGCAGTTCTTC.

This clonotype was counted ten times or more. The J gene is TRBJ2-1, the V gene TRBV7-2; D uncertain. Germline V CDR1 and CDR2: SGHTA, FQGNSA. The V end was cut by 2 bases, the J end by 8 bases, with 4 bases between. The CDR3 covers 11 residues. The CDR3 nucleotides are TGTGCCAGCAGCTTATATCATGAGCAGTTCTTC. Its protein is CASSLYHEQFF.

This clonotype was observed many times. This chain links TRBV27 with TRBJ1-2; D not certain. Germline CDR1 is MNHEY and CDR2 is SMNVEV (reference sequence). The V gene lost 5 bases and the J gene lost 8 bases, with 15 bases spanning the gap. The CDR3 consists of 13 residues. In DNA, the CDR3 is TGTGCCAGCAGTAGTACAACCACGGGGGGCTACACCTTC. Translation: CASSSTTTGGYTF.

This clonotype has ten or more counts. The rearrangement uses TRBV28 and TRBJ2-7, with unresolved D. V was shortened by 1 base and J by 1 base, with 8 bases between the two germline ends. This CDR3 is 14 amino acids long. Germline V lookup: CDR1 MDHEN, CDR2 SYDVKM. The CDR3 region has the DNA TGTGCCAGCAGTTTATTCGGGCAGTCCTACGAGCAGTACTTC. The encoded protein is CASSLFGQSYEQYF.

The chain employs TRBV4-3 and TRBJ2-1, with TRBD1 matching 11 bases. Germline-derived CDR1 and CDR2 are LGHNA and YSLEER. V lost 3 bases, J lost 4 bases, and 11 bases stayed unmatched. CDR3 length: 18 residues. DNA for the CDR3: TGCGCCAGCAGCCAGAACAAGGACAGGGGGCGACGGTACAATGAGCAGTTCTTC. Protein product: CASSQNKDRGRRYNEQFF.